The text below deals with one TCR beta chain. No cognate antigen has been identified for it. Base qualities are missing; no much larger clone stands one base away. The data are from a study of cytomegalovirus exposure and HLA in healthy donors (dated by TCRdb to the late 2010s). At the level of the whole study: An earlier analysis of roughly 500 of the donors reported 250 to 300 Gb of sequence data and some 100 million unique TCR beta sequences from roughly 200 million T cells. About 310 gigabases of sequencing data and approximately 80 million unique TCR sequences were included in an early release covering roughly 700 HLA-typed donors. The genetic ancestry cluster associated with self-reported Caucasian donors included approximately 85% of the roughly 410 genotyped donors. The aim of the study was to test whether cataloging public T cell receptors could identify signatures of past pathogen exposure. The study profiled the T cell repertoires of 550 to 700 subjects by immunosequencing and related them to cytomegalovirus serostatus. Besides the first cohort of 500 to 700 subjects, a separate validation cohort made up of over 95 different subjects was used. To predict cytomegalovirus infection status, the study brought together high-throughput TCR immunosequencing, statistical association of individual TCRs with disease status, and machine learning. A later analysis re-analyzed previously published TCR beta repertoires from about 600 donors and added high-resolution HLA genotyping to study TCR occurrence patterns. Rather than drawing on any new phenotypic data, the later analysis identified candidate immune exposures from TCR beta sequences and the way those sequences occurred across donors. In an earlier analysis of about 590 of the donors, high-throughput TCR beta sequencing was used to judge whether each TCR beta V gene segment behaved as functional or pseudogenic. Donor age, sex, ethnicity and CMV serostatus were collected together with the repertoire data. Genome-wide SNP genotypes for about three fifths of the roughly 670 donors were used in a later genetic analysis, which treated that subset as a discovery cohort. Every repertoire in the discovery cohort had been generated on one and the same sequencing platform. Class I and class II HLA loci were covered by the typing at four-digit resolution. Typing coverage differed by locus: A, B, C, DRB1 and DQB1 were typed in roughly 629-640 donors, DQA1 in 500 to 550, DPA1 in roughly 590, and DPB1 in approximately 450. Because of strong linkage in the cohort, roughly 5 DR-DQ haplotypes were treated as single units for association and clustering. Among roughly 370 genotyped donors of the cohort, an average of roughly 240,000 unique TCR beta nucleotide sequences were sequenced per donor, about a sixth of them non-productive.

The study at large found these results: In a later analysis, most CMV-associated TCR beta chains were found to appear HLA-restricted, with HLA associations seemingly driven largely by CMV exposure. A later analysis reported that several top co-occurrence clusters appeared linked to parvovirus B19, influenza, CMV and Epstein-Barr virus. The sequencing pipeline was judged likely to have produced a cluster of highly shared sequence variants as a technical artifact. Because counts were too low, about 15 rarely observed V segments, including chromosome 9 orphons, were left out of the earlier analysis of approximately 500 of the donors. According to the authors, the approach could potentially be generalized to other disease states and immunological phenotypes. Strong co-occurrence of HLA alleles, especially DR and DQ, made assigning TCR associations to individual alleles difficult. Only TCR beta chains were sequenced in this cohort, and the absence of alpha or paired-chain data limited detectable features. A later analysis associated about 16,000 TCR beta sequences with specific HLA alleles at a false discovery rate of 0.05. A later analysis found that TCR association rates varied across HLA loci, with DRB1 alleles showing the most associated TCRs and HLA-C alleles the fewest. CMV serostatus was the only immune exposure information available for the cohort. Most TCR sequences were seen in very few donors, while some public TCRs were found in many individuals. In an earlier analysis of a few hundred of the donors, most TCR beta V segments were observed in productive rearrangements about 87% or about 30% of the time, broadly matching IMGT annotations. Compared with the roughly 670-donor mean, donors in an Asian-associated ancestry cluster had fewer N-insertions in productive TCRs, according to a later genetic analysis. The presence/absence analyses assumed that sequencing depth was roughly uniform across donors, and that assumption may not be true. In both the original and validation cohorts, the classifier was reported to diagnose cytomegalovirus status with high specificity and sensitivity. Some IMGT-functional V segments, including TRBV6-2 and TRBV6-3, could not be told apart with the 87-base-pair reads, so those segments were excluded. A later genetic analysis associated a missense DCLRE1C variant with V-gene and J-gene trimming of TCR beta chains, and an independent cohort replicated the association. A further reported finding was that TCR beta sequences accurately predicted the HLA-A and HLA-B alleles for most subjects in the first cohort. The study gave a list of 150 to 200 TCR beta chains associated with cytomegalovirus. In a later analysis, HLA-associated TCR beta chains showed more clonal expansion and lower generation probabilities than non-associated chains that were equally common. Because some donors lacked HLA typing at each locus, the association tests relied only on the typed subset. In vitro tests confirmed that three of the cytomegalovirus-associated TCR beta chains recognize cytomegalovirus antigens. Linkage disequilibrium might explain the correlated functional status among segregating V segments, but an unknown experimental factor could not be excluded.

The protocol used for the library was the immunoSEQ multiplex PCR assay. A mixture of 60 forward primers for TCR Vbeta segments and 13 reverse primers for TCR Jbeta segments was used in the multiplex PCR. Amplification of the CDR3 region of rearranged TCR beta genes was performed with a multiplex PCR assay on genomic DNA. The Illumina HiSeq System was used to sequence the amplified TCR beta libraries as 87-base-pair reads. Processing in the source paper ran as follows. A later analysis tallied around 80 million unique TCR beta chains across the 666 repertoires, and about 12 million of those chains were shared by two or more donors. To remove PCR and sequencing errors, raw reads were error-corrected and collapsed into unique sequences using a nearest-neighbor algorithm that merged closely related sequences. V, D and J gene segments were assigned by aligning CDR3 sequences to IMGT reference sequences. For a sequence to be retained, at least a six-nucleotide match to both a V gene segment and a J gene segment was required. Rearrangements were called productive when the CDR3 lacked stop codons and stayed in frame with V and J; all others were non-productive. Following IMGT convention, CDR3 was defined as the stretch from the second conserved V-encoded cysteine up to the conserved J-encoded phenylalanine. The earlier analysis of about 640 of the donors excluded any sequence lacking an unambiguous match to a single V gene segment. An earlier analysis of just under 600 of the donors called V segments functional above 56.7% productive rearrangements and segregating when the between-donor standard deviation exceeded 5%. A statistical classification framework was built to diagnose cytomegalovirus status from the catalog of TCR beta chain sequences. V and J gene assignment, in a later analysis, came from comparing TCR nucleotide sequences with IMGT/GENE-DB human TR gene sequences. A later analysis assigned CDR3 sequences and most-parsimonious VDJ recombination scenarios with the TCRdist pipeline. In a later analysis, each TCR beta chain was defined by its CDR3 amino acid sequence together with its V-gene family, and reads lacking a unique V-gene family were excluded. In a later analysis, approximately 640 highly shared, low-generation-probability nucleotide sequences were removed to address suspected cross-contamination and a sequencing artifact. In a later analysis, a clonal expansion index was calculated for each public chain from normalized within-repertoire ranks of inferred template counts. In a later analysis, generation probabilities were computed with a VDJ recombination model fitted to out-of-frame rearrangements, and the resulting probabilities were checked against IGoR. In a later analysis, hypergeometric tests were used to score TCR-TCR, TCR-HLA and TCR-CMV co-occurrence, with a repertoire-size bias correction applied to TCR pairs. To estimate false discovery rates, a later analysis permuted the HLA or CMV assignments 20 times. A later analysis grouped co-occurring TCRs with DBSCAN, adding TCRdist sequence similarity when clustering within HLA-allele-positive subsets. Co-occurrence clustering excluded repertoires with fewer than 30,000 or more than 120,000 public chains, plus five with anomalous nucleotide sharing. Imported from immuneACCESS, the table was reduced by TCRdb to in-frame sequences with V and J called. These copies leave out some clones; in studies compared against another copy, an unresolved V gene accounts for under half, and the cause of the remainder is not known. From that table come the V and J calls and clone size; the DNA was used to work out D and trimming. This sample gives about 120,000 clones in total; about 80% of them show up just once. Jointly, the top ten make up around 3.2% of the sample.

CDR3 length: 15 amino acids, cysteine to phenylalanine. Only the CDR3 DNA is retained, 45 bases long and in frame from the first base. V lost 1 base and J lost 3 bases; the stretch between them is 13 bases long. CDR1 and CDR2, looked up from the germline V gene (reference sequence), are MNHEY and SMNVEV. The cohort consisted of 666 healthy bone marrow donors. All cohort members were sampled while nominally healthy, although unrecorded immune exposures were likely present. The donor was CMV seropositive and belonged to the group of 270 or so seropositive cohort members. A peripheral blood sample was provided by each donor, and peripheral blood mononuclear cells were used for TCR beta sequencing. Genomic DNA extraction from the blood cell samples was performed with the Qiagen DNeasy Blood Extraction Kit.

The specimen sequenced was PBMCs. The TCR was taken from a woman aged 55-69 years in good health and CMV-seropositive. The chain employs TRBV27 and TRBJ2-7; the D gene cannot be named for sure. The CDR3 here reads CASSLLKQTNYEQYF. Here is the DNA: TGTGCCAGCAGTTTATTAAAACAGACAAACTACGAGCAGTACTTC.